A selection of T cell receptor beta chains follows, all from one sample in a study of cytomegalovirus exposure and HLA in healthy donors. Here immunoSEQ multiplex PCR was the method, and the copy in TCRdb shows in-frame clones only, minus some. Seen here are 130,000 to 150,000 clones, about 91% observed once, and the top ten hold roughly 9.3%. Sequencing input: PBMCs. The receptors were gathered from a woman aged 18 to 35 in good health and CMV-seropositive. The CDR3 runs from the conserved cysteine through the conserved F or W. The D gene is left open where the match is weak. Clone size is stated in some rows and not others, as once, few, many or a class when expanded.

v_gene: TRBV5-6; d_gene: TRBD2; j_gene: TRBJ2-7; abundance: .; CDR3aa: CASSYTTSGVSGGQYF; CDR3nt: TGTGCCAGCAGCTATACGACTAGCGGTGTCTCTGGGGGACAGTACTTC
v_gene: TRBV2; d_gene: .; j_gene: TRBJ2-3; abundance: .; CDR3aa: CANSNGGHPGTDTQYF; CDR3nt: TGTGCCAACTCTAATGGGGGACACCCAGGCACAGATACGCAGTATTTT
v_gene: TRBV2; d_gene: .; j_gene: TRBJ1-2; abundance: .; CDR3aa: CASSVEGAYGYTF; CDR3nt: TGTGCCAGCAGTGTGGAAGGGGCTTATGGCTACACCTTC
v_gene: TRBV4-1; d_gene: .; j_gene: TRBJ2-1; abundance: .; CDR3aa: CASSQEPQYNEQFF; CDR3nt: TGCGCCAGCAGCCAAGAGCCCCAGTACAATGAGCAGTTCTTC
v_gene: TRBV15; d_gene: TRBD2; j_gene: TRBJ2-1; abundance: .; CDR3aa: CATSREGSGGAYSYNEQFF; CDR3nt: TGTGCCACCAGCAGAGAGGGTAGCGGGGGGGCTTACTCCTACAATGAGCAGTTCTTC
v_gene: TRBV18; d_gene: .; j_gene: TRBJ1-4; abundance: .; CDR3aa: CASSPLRGTAGTNEKLFF; CDR3nt: TGTGCCAGCTCACCATTGCGGGGGACGGCGGGAACTAATGAAAAACTGTTTTTT
v_gene: TRBV6-5; d_gene: .; j_gene: TRBJ1-1; abundance: .; CDR3aa: CASSYSYKIAEAFF; CDR3nt: TGTGCCAGCAGTTACTCTTACAAGATCGCTGAAGCTTTCTTT
v_gene: TRBV6-5; d_gene: TRBD1; j_gene: TRBJ1-6; abundance: .; CDR3aa: CAGKTGQGNSPLHF; CDR3nt: TGTGCCGGCAAGACGGGACAGGGTAATTCACCCCTCCACTTT
v_gene: TRBV7-2; d_gene: .; j_gene: TRBJ2-5; abundance: .; CDR3aa: CASSFYSQETQYF; CDR3nt: TGTGCCAGCAGCTTTTACAGCCAAGAGACCCAGTACTTC
v_gene: TRBV2; d_gene: TRBD2; j_gene: TRBJ2-3; abundance: .; CDR3aa: CASSVSGGPEVDTQYF; CDR3nt: TGTGCCAGCAGTGTTTCGGGGGGGCCGGAGGTAGATACGCAGTATTTT
v_gene: TRBV7-6; d_gene: .; j_gene: TRBJ1-5; abundance: .; CDR3aa: CASSLVAGGNQPQHF; CDR3nt: TGTGCCAGCAGCTTAGTGGCAGGGGGCAATCAGCCCCAGCATTTT
v_gene: TRBV5-4; d_gene: .; j_gene: TRBJ2-2; abundance: .; CDR3aa: CASSSRQAANTGELFF; CDR3nt: TGTGCCAGCAGCTCCCGACAGGCTGCGAACACCGGGGAGCTGTTTTTT
v_gene: TRBV2; d_gene: .; j_gene: TRBJ1-6; abundance: few; CDR3aa: CASTDRSPISPLHF; CDR3nt: TGTGCCAGCACTGATCGGTCTCCAATTTCACCCCTCCACTTT
v_gene: TRBV11-2; d_gene: .; j_gene: TRBJ1-1; abundance: .; CDR3aa: CASSLSGGQNTEAFF; CDR3nt: TGTGCCAGCAGCTTATCGGGGGGGCAGAACACTGAAGCTTTCTTT
v_gene: TRBV5-4; d_gene: .; j_gene: TRBJ1-2; abundance: .; CDR3aa: CASSPDPSWFSLEGYTF; CDR3nt: TGTGCCAGCAGCCCAGACCCGAGCTGGTTTTCGCTGGAGGGCTACACCTTC
v_gene: TRBV27; d_gene: .; j_gene: TRBJ1-2; abundance: .; CDR3aa: CASSDPGQGYTF; CDR3nt: TGTGCCAGCAGTGATCCGGGACAAGGCTACACCTTC
v_gene: TRBV5-8; d_gene: .; j_gene: TRBJ1-2; abundance: .; CDR3aa: CASSVGLQTNYGYTF; CDR3nt: TGTGCCAGCAGCGTGGGACTGCAGACTAACTATGGCTACACCTTC
v_gene: TRBV28; d_gene: TRBD2; j_gene: TRBJ2-3; abundance: .; CDR3aa: CASSPPTSSTDTQYF; CDR3nt: TGTGCCAGCAGTCCCCCGACTAGCAGCACAGATACGCAGTATTTT
v_gene: TRBV4-3; d_gene: TRBD2; j_gene: TRBJ2-5; abundance: .; CDR3aa: CASSLQFSGEVKETQYF; CDR3nt: TGCGCCAGCAGCCTCCAGTTTAGCGGGGAGGTGAAAGAGACCCAGTACTTC
v_gene: TRBV19; d_gene: TRBD2; j_gene: TRBJ2-2; abundance: .; CDR3aa: CASSTSTSGGNFANTGELFF; CDR3nt: TGTGCCAGTAGTACATCGACTAGCGGGGGGAACTTCGCGAACACCGGGGAGCTGTTTTTT
v_gene: TRBV9; d_gene: TRBD1; j_gene: TRBJ1-2; abundance: .; CDR3aa: CASSVAGTGVYGYTF; CDR3nt: TGTGCCAGCAGCGTAGCCGGGACAGGGGTCTATGGCTACACCTTC
v_gene: TRBV7-2; d_gene: .; j_gene: TRBJ2-1; abundance: .; CDR3aa: CATGGPNNEQFF; CDR3nt: TGTGCCACTGGAGGCCCCAACAATGAGCAGTTCTTC
v_gene: TRBV5-1; d_gene: TRBD1; j_gene: TRBJ1-2; abundance: .; CDR3aa: CASSWEPGQASYGYTF; CDR3nt: TGCGCCAGCAGCTGGGAACCGGGACAGGCAAGTTATGGCTACACCTTC
v_gene: TRBV5-1; d_gene: TRBD1; j_gene: TRBJ2-7; abundance: .; CDR3aa: CASSATGQPYEQYF; CDR3nt: TGCGCCAGCAGCGCCACGGGACAGCCCTACGAGCAGTACTTC
v_gene: TRBV5-1; d_gene: .; j_gene: TRBJ2-7; abundance: .; CDR3aa: CASSLAGGQTYEQYF; CDR3nt: TGCGCCAGCAGCTTGGCCGGAGGACAGACATACGAGCAGTACTTC
v_gene: TRBV11-2; d_gene: TRBD2; j_gene: TRBJ2-2; abundance: once; CDR3aa: CASSRGTSNTGELFF; CDR3nt: TGTGCCAGCAGCCGAGGGACTAGCAATACCGGGGAGCTGTTTTTT
v_gene: TRBV5-1; d_gene: TRBD1; j_gene: TRBJ1-6; abundance: .; CDR3aa: CASSRGQGSSYNSPLHF; CDR3nt: TGCGCCAGCAGTCGGGGACAGGGGAGTTCCTATAATTCACCCCTCCACTTT